This T cell receptor (beta chain) was identified in a study of CD8 T cells in ankylosing spondylitis. A quantitative 5'-RACE method, one with molecular barcodes, was used to make TCR beta libraries. TCRdb reanalysed the 5' RACE reads using MiXCR and keeps one entry per CDR3 protein. The sample lists about 240,000 distinct CDR3 sequences, over 8.5% seen once, with almost 7% in the top ten. Concerning this clonotype itself: The antigen is unknown.

This CDR3 region has 14 residues. Per the germline V gene, CDR1 is SGHNT and CDR2 is YYREEE (reference sequence). V was cut by 4 bases and J by 2 bases, with 12 bases left in between. Study conclusions and caveats: Disease-linked clones proved CD8+ and comparatively uncommon in peripheral blood. Seemingly distinctive of ankylosing spondylitis blood was a TCR beta motif formed by eight highly homologous variants. Some motif variants were previously reported in reactive arthritis synovial fluid and blood.

The sequenced material came from blood, either unsorted or a sorted T cell fraction (not recorded which). The chain carries TRBV5-4 and TRBJ1-1; D remains unclear. This sequence was found in a male donor with ankylosing spondylitis or in good health (not recorded which). The CDR3 nucleotides read TGTGCCAGCAGCAGGGCCACGGGTAACACTGAAGCTTTCTTT. This translates into CASSRATGNTEAFF.